The 31 T cell receptor beta chains listed next were all sequenced from one sample in a study of OX40 agonist ivuxolimab in advanced cancers. Preparation of the library involved the immunoSEQ multiplex PCR assay. In its TCRdb copy, this immuneACCESS table keeps in-frame sequences only and misses some clones. Where compared with another copy, unresolved V genes explain less than half of these, and the others have no known cause. The sample profile shows roughly 53,000 clones; over 90% of them were found once. Jointly, the top ten make up approximately 18% of the sample. The starting material was CD4+ or CD8+ T cells sorted from blood, obtained in a trial of the OX40 agonist ivuxolimab. These receptors all stem from an adult with an advanced solid tumor such as melanoma, head and neck, liver or kidney cancer.

The rearrangement joins TRBV6-5 to TRBJ2-1; no clear D gene. Germline values: CDR1 MNHEY, CDR2 SVGAGI. The CDR3 runs to 14 residues. V lost 8 bases, J lost 2 bases, and 13 bases lay in between. The CDR3 here is CASSVAAPYNEQFF. CDR3 DNA: TGTGCCAGCTCCGTAGCAGCCCCCTACAATGAGCAGTTCTTC.

V usage is TRBV5-6 and J usage is TRBJ2-7; 7 bases are shared with TRBD1. The CDR3 loop spans 15 amino acids. With V trimmed by 0 bases and J by 0 bases, 3 bases remained unmatched. Germline CDR1 SGHDT, CDR2 YYEEEE. The DNA for the CDR3 is TGTGCCAGCAGCTTGGGTAACAGGGGCTCCTACGAGCAGTACTTC. Encoded protein: CASSLGNRGSYEQYF. Full variable domain (rest looked up from reference TRBV5-6 and TRBJ2-7): DAGVTQSPTHLIKTRGQQVTLRCSPKSGHDTVSWYQQALGQGPQFIFQYYEEEERQRGNFPDRFSGHQFPNYSSELNVNALLLGDSALYLCASSLGNRGSYEQYFGPGTRLTVT.

V and J are TRBV7-6 and TRBJ2-5; 8 bases are a match to TRBD1. Looked up from germline, CDR1 is SGHVS and CDR2 is FNYEAQ. Losses at the gene ends were 5 bases for V and 3 bases for J; bases not matched to a gene: 5. The CDR3 totals 14 residues. The CDR3 reads CASSPDRDEETQYF. The DNA for the CDR3 is TGTGCCAGCAGCCCGGACAGGGACGAAGAGACCCAGTACTTC.

This clone was seen once. The chain couples TRBV28 to TRBJ2-7; TRBD2 is a possible D gene (5 bases). The CDR3 is 13 residues long. The germline V and J ends were trimmed by 6 bases and 2 bases, with 11 bases remaining between them. Germline V CDR1 and CDR2: MDHEN, SYDVKM. The CDR3 coding sequence is TGTGCCAGCAGCCCCCCCGGGACCTACGAGCAGTACTTC. Translation gives CASSPPGTYEQYF.

V usage is TRBV5-6 and J usage is TRBJ2-7; D is unclear. Trimming cost V 5 bases and J 3 bases, with 12 bases left between them. Germline V CDR1 and CDR2: SGHDT, YYEEEE. The CDR3 consists of 13 residues. The CDR3 protein is CASRFLADYEQYF. The CDR3 DNA reads TGTGCCAGCAGGTTTTTGGCAGACTACGAGCAGTACTTC. Filled out from reference TRBV5-6 and TRBJ2-7, the complete variable domain reads DAGVTQSPTHLIKTRGQQVTLRCSPKSGHDTVSWYQQALGQGPQFIFQYYEEEERQRGNFPDRFSGHQFPNYSSELNVNALLLGDSALYLCASRFLADYEQYFGPGTRLTVT.

The J gene is TRBJ1-5, the V gene TRBV7-8; D gene uncertain. Trimming took 2 bases from V and 0 from J, leaving 14 bases between them. This CDR3 has 17 amino acids. Germline lookup yields CDR1 SGHVS and CDR2 FQNEAQ. The CDR3 region has the DNA TGTGCCAGCAGCTTAACGGAACAGCATAATAGCAATCAGCCCCAGCATTTT. Translated, it gives CASSLTEQHNSNQPQHF.

This chain uses TRBV7-8 with TRBJ2-7; D is perhaps TRBD2 (6 bases). This CDR3 has 17 amino acids. Per the germline V gene, CDR1 is SGHVS and CDR2 is FQNEAQ. The V gene lost 4 bases and the J gene lost 3 bases, with 22 bases spanning the gap. Here the CDR3 DNA reads TGTGCCAGCAGCTCTGCCCCCGCGGGAAGAGGGGACTACGAGCAGTACTTC. This encodes CASSSAPAGRGDYEQYF.

The J gene is TRBJ2-1, the V gene TRBV5-4, with D maybe TRBD2 (6 bases). This CDR3 has 15 residues. The V and J ends lost 0 bases and 10 bases respectively, with 17 bases between them. Germline V gives CDR1 SGHNT, CDR2 YYREEE (reference sequence). In nucleotides, the CDR3 is TGTGCCAGCAGCTTGGGGAGGGCCAATTTAGGCGAGCAGTTCTTC. Translating it yields CASSLGRANLGEQFF.

The rearrangement joins TRBV7-9 to TRBJ2-1; 10 bases match TRBD2. Germline V gene lookup returns CDR1 SEHNR and CDR2 FQNEAQ (reference sequence). The junction had 9 bases not matched to a gene; V was cut back by 4 bases and J by 0 bases. The CDR3 runs to 18 residues. For the CDR3, the DNA is TGTGCCAGCAGCTCCGTAGCGGGAGGAGTGAGCTCCTACAATGAGCAGTTCTTC. This codes for CASSSVAGGVSSYNEQFF.

The chain joins TRBV28 to TRBJ1-2; tentative D call: TRBD1 (5 bases). The germline V gene has CDR1 MDHEN and CDR2 SYDVKM. The CDR3 runs to 16 residues. The V end was cut by 3 bases, the J end by 5 bases, with 19 bases between. CDR3 sequence reads: CASSFQGFTLGYGYTF. Here the CDR3 DNA reads TGTGCCAGCAGTTTTCAGGGATTCACCCTGGGGTATGGCTACACCTTC.

J is TRBJ2-7 and V is TRBV19, with TRBD1 as a possible D gene (5 bases). The CDR3 totals 13 residues. CDR1 and CDR2 from the germline V gene are LNHDA and SQIVND (reference sequence). With 1 base removed from V and 2 bases from J, the gap between germline ends came to 6 bases. CDR3 region: CASSIGGTYEQYF. DNA of the CDR3: TGTGCCAGTAGTATAGGGGGCACCTACGAGCAGTACTTC.

The chain recombines TRBV27 with TRBJ1-2, with D unclear. The length of the CDR3 is 15 residues. CDR1 and CDR2 (germline): MNHEY, SMNVEV (reference sequence). Trimming removed 5 bases from V and 4 bases from J, with 17 bases in between. The CDR3 sequence: CASSPIWAGVYGYTF. DNA for the CDR3: TGTGCCAGCAGTCCTATTTGGGCAGGCGTCTATGGCTACACCTTC.

V is TRBV5-6 and J is TRBJ2-3; unclear D gene. The CDR3 runs 17 residues. Trimming removed 0 bases from V and 1 base from J, with 15 bases in between. Per the germline V gene, CDR1 is SGHDT and CDR2 is YYEEEE. CDR3 region: CASSLGQVPIGTDTQYF. CDR3 coding DNA: TGTGCCAGCAGCTTGGGGCAAGTCCCAATTGGCACAGATACGCAGTATTTT.

The chain links TRBV18 to TRBJ2-1; D possibly corresponds to TRBD1 (6 bases). The CDR3 totals 15 residues. Trimming pared 1 base from V and 5 bases from J, leaving 12 bases between. Germline V lookup: CDR1 KGHSH, CDR2 LQKENI. The CDR3 sequence: CASSPLTGTNNEQFF. The CDR3 DNA follows: TGTGCCAGCTCACCACTCACAGGGACAAACAATGAGCAGTTCTTC.

The rearrangement links TRBV15 to TRBJ1-4, with a tentative D call TRBD1 (5 bases). CDR1 is LNHNV, CDR2 YYDKDF, per germline (reference sequence). Trimming pared 0 bases from V and 8 bases from J, leaving 13 bases between. This CDR3 has 15 amino acids. The CDR3 sequence: CATSREGAGGEKLFF. Here the CDR3 DNA reads TGTGCCACCAGCAGAGAAGGGGCGGGAGGCGAAAAACTGTTTTTT.

The chain recombines TRBV9 with TRBJ1-1; D not resolved. The CDR3 totals 11 residues. Germline V CDR1 and CDR2: SGDLS, YYNGEE. Trimming took off 7 bases at V and 7 bases at J, with 11 bases between the two ends. The CDR3 region is CASGGRGEAFF. In nucleotides, the CDR3 is TGTGCCAGCGGTGGGAGAGGTGAAGCTTTCTTT.

This clone was seen just once. The chain recombines TRBV6-5 with TRBJ1-2; perhaps TRBD1 as D (5 bases). The germline gives CDR1 MNHEY, CDR2 SVGAGI. This CDR3 comprises 13 residues. V was clipped by 0 bases and J by 8 bases, with 10 bases between them. Here the CDR3 reads CASSYSPGLGYTF. The CDR3 coding sequence is TGTGCCAGCAGTTACTCGCCAGGGCTAGGCTACACCTTC.

The rearrangement joins TRBV4-1 to TRBJ2-5; D not resolved. There are 12 residues in the CDR3. V dropped 0 bases and J dropped 4 bases, with 3 bases sitting between them. Germline V gene sequence: CDR1 MGHRA, CDR2 YSYEKL. CDR3 coding DNA: TGCGCCAGCAGCCAAGAATTAGAGACCCAGTACTTC. It yields the protein CASSQELETQYF.

The genes are TRBV21-1 and TRBJ2-7; TRBD2 was called by the table and not checked on the DNA. TRBV21-1 is a recognized pseudogene. This CDR3 has 17 residues. The chain's CDR3 is CASSKGREGKLPGEQYF. The CDR3 DNA reads as TGTGCCAGCAGCAAAGGCAGGGAGGGAAAACTACCGGGTGAGCAGTACTTC.

V and J are TRBV19 and TRBJ2-7, with D perhaps matching TRBD1 or TRBD2 (5 bases each). Looked up from germline, CDR1 is LNHDA and CDR2 is SQIVND (reference sequence). The CDR3 is 12 residues long. With 11 bases removed from V and 0 bases from J, the gap between germline ends came to 11 bases. CDR3 sequence (DNA): TGTGCCCCCGGGGCGCACTCCTACGAGCAGTACTTC. This codes for CAPGAHSYEQYF.

The rearrangement links TRBV9 to TRBJ2-7; TRBD1 might be the D (5 bases). Trimming removed 2 bases at V and 2 bases at J, with 11 bases between. Germline assignment: CDR1 SGDLS and CDR2 YYNGEE. The CDR3 is made up of 14 amino acids. The CDR3 coding sequence is TGTGCCAGCAGCGTGGGGCTGAGTCCCTACGAGCAGTACTTC. Translated: CASSVGLSPYEQYF.

The rearrangement links TRBV2 to TRBJ1-1; 7 nucleotides align to TRBD1. Looked up from germline, CDR1 is SNHLY and CDR2 is FYNNEI. The CDR3 has 14 residues. The J segment lost 6 bases and the V segment lost 2 bases, leaving 6 bases of the junction unmatched. The CDR3 sequence: CASSERQGWAEAFF. CDR3 nucleotide sequence: TGTGCCAGCAGTGAAAGACAGGGTTGGGCTGAAGCTTTCTTT.

The J gene is TRBJ2-1, the V gene TRBV4-3; 9 bases line up with TRBD2. Germline V gene sequence: CDR1 LGHNA, CDR2 YSLEER. The V gene end was trimmed by 0 bases and the J gene end by 1 base; junction bases not matched to a gene: 7. The CDR3 is 18 amino acids. The CDR3 coding sequence is TGCGCCAGCAGCCAAGATAGTGGCGGGAGGGAGTCCTACAATGAGCAGTTCTTC. It yields the protein CASSQDSGGRESYNEQFF.

This rearrangement joins TRBV7-8 to TRBJ2-2; D is perhaps TRBD1 (5 bases). Germline-derived CDR1 and CDR2 are SGHVS and FQNEAQ. The CDR3 is 13 amino acids. The V end lost 2 bases, the J end lost 6 bases, and 7 bases lay between the germline ends. The CDR3 protein is CASSLSRAGELFF. The CDR3 DNA is TGTGCCAGCAGCTTAAGCAGGGCCGGGGAGCTGTTTTTT.

This clone was observed a few times. The chain has TRBV9 and TRBJ2-6; D not certain. The CDR3 spans 15 residues. Per germline, CDR1 SGDLS and CDR2 YYNGEE. V lost 3 bases, J lost 0 bases, and 7 bases lay in between. The CDR3 here is CASSERDSGANVLTF. The CDR3 DNA sequence: TGTGCCAGCAGCGAGAGAGACTCTGGGGCCAACGTCCTGACTTTC.

This chain connects TRBV4-3 to TRBJ2-3; no firm D call. The CDR3 spans 15 residues. V was clipped by 0 bases and J by 2 bases, with 9 bases between them. The germline gives CDR1 LGHNA, CDR2 YSLEER. As DNA, the CDR3 is TGCGCCAGCAGCCAAGATAGCCAAAACACAGATACGCAGTATTTT. Translating gives CASSQDSQNTDTQYF.

The gene calls are TRBV4-3 and TRBJ2-3, with D unresolved. The germline V gene has CDR1 LGHNA and CDR2 YSLEER. The CDR3 covers 19 residues. Trimming stripped 4 bases from V and 4 bases from J, with 27 bases between. Here the CDR3 reads CASSPLPLTEIGGPDTQYF. In DNA, the CDR3 is TGCGCCAGCAGCCCTCTCCCCCTGACTGAAATTGGTGGTCCAGATACGCAGTATTTT.

The V and J genes are TRBV6-6 and TRBJ2-7; TRBD1 agrees at 8 bases. Germline V gene data show CDR1 as MNHNY and CDR2 as SVGAGI (reference sequence). V was clipped by 7 bases and J by 3 bases; unmatched bases: 8. The CDR3 spans 14 residues. The CDR3 coding sequence is TGTGCCAGCAATTCCGGGACAGGCTACTACGAGCAGTACTTC. It yields the protein CASNSGTGYYEQYF.

The chain combines TRBV6-1 with TRBJ2-1; 12 bases agree with TRBD2. This CDR3 comprises 15 residues. The V gene's germline CDR1 is MNHNS and CDR2 SASEGT. The V gene end was trimmed by 8 bases and the J gene end by 4 bases; junction bases not matched to a gene: 6. As DNA, the CDR3 is TGTGCCAGCTCCCTTCTAGCGGGAGGGTACAATGAGCAGTTCTTC. It yields the protein CASSLLAGGYNEQFF.

The chain uses TRBV28 and TRBJ2-3; D is perhaps TRBD1 or TRBD2 (5 bases each). The CDR3 is 14 residues long. CDR1 is MDHEN, CDR2 SYDVKM, per germline. V gave up 2 bases and J gave up 1 base, with 7 bases separating them. This CDR3 reads CASSLLGGTDTQYF. In DNA, the CDR3 is TGTGCCAGCAGTTTACTGGGGGGCACAGATACGCAGTATTTT.

The rearrangement links TRBV27 to TRBJ2-7; D might be TRBD1 (5 bases). The CDR3 is 14 residues long. Trimming removed 2 bases from V and 0 bases from J, with 8 bases in between. Germline V CDR1 and CDR2: MNHEY, SMNVEV (reference sequence). The CDR3 sequence: CASSLGASSYEQYF. As DNA, the CDR3 is TGTGCCAGCAGTTTAGGGGCCAGCTCCTACGAGCAGTACTTC.